Sequencing of this T cell receptor (beta chain) was carried out in a study of T cell responses to AZD1222 COVID-19 vaccine. The study, taken as a whole, reports: CD4 TCRs covered the whole spike, strongest at regions 160-218 and 743-854.

In the case of this clone: The antigen remains undetermined.

Generated by immunoSEQ multiplex PCR, the TCRdb table keeps only in-frame clones and is missing some. The data contain 90,000 to 110,000 clones, roughly 90% of them seen just once; the ten biggest clones take up 2% to 3%. V gave up 3 bases and J gave up 2 bases; unmatched junction bases: 15. The germline CDR1 and CDR2 sequences are SQVTM and ANQGSEA. The CDR3 is made up of 17 amino acids. Material: peripheral blood, obtained on day 0 of AZD1222 vaccination. The chain employs TRBV29-1 and TRBJ2-7; 8 bases agree with TRBD2. The sequence was obtained from an adult in good health. The CDR3 DNA follows: TGCAGCGTTGAGGGGGGGTCCGGGAGGGCCAACCCCTACGAGCAGTACTTC. Protein product: CSVEGGSGRANPYEQYF.